The following is a T cell receptor beta chain sequence with its context. Its antigen is still unknown. Base qualities are missing; no much larger clone stands one base away. This record belongs to a study of blood T cell repertoires in COVID-19 (dated by TCRdb to the early 2020s). Background for the entire study: Samples covering the acute and convalescent phases of COVID-19 were provided by collaborators in the United States, Italy and Spain. The material from the prospective study consisted of cDNA or gDNA derived from T cells, B-cell-depleted T cells, or PBMCs. The dataset comprised deeply sampled blood TCRbeta repertoires from subjects exposed to, actively infected with, or recovered from COVID-19. The repertoires were made available in a free public database intended to serve as a resource for research on the immune response to SARS-CoV-2. The samples were drawn from two sources: the first 160 participants of the ongoing ImmuneRACE study, and over 1,000 subjects contributed by 6 global collaborators. The sample metadata nearly always contained a de-identified subject ID, COVID-19 status, age in years and sex. HLA class I and class II types, where available, came from metadata supplied by the sample provider rather than from assay-based typing.

Here is what the overall study found, with its caveats: The amount of clinical and demographic metadata varied by source and participant and was provided uncurated.

From the germline V gene, CDR1 is SGHTA and CDR2 is FQGNSA. V and J are truncated by 1 base and 8 bases respectively, leaving an intervening sequence of 11 bases. The cysteine opens and the phenylalanine closes a CDR3 of 13 amino acids. The entry retains the CDR3 DNA only, 39 bases that are in frame from base 1. In the prospective study, participants were roughly 18 to 100 years old, resided in 24 geographic areas of the United States, and were enrolled through a virtual design. In the prospective study, cohorts were assigned on the basis of participant-reported clinical history obtained from a screening survey and a study questionnaire. For ImmuneRACE Cohort 3, a participant was defined as recovered based on two consecutive negative NP/OP PCR tests, clearance by a healthcare professional, or resolution of symptoms. Mobile phlebotomists in the prospective study collected whole blood, serum and a nasopharyngeal or oropharyngeal swab from every participant. Prospective study participants could optionally give additional blood draws and questionnaires over an approximately 2-month period. Prospective study blood samples were shipped either frozen or at room temperature before DNA extraction.

TCRbeta CDR3 regions were amplified from genomic DNA using the immunoSEQ Assay, a bias-controlled multiplex PCR. In the source study's methods: The number of nucleated cells in each sample was estimated from the amplification of reference gene primers within the assay. Sequence reads were collapsed and filtered to measure the absolute abundance of every unique TCRbeta CDR3 rearrangement. For each sample, productive Simpson clonality was calculated as the square root of Simpson's diversity index across productive rearrangements. The immuneACCESS repertoire file appears here via TCRdb, limited to in-frame rearrangements. These files lack a portion of the clones; in checked studies, under half of the deficit traces to unresolved V genes, and the cause of the others is not known. The DNA gave D and trimming, while V, J and clone size come from that table. This sample holds more than 350,000 clones; 80% to 90% were observed only once. The ten largest make up roughly a tenth of the sample.

The sample was PBMCs or T cells enriched from blood (not recorded which). The sequence was obtained from a woman in her 50s who had recovered from COVID-19. The V and J segments used are TRBV7-2 and TRBJ1-2; confidence is insufficient to name the D gene. The CDR3: CASSLGLNRGYTF. At the DNA level, the sequence is TGTGCCAGCAGCTTAGGCCTAAACCGCGGCTACACCTTC.